These T cell receptor beta chains were read from a single sample in a study of STAT5B mutations in CD4+ large granular lymphocyte leukemia. Clones were sequenced by immunoSEQ multiplex PCR, and TCRdb holds only the in-frame ones, with some missing. The sample lists about 32,000 clones, around four fifths occurring once. The specimen was CD4+ T cells from blood buffy coats. Receptor source: a human donor in good health. Each CDR3 is given with its conserved first and last residue. The D gene is left open where the match is weak. Clone size is given for some rows only: seen once, a few or many times, or a class if the clone is expanded.

>TRBJ1-1|NA|NA|TRBV30
CAWSVLRWTEAFF
TGTGCCTGGAGTGTACTTCGGTGGACTGAAGCTTTCTTT
>TRBJ1-2|NA|NA|TRBV19
CASQNTGLTPGGYTF
TGTGCCAGTCAAAACACCGGACTTACCCCGGGGGGCTACACCTTC
>TRBJ1-1|NA|NA|TRBV11-3
CASSLASGSEAFF
TGTGCCAGCAGCTTAGCTTCCGGATCTGAAGCTTTCTTT
>TRBJ2-3|NA|TRBD1|TRBV28
CASSTNRGQWSSTDTQYF
TGTGCCAGCAGTACAAACAGGGGGCAATGGTCTAGCACAGATACGCAGTATTTT
>TRBJ2-1|NA|TRBD2|TRBV5-4
CASSLPGGRVGYNEQFF
TGTGCCAGCAGCTTACCGGGAGGGCGTGTGGGTTACAATGAGCAGTTCTTC
>TRBJ1-2|NA|NA|TRBV30
CAWSVRGGFGYTF
TGTGCCTGGAGTGTAAGGGGGGGCTTTGGCTACACCTTC
>TRBJ2-2|few|NA|TRBV5-4
CASSPGQANTGELFF
TGTGCCAGCAGCCCGGGACAAGCGAACACCGGGGAGCTGTTTTTT
>TRBJ1-1|few|NA|TRBV30
CAWKIRGPEAFF
TGTGCCTGGAAAATCCGGGGACCTGAAGCTTTCTTT
>TRBJ2-1|NA|NA|TRBV4-1
CASSPSPPGVLNEQFF
TGCGCCAGCAGCCCCTCCCCCCCGGGGGTCCTCAATGAGCAGTTCTTC
>TRBJ2-1|NA|TRBD2|TRBV4-1
CASSQLGLSYNEQFF
TGCGCCAGCAGCCAATTGGGACTAAGCTACAATGAGCAGTTCTTC
>TRBJ1-5|NA|NA|TRBV28
CASSPLARVRDQPQHF
TGTGCCAGCAGTCCATTGGCCAGGGTTCGGGATCAGCCCCAGCATTTT
>TRBJ2-7|NA|NA|TRBV5-1
CASSKNFQTGARYEQYF
TGCGCCAGCAGCAAGAACTTCCAAACCGGGGCTAGGTACGAGCAGTACTTC
>TRBJ1-5|NA|NA|TRBV28
CASSLYSTVSNQPQHF
TGTGCCAGCAGTTTATATTCGACAGTAAGCAATCAGCCCCAGCATTTT
>TRBJ1-2|NA|TRBD1|TRBV6-5
CASRDRGAFRYGYTF
TGTGCCAGCAGGGACAGGGGCGCTTTTCGGTATGGCTACACCTTC
>TRBJ2-7|NA|NA|TRBV5-4
CASSSRRKSSYEQYF
TGTGCCAGCAGCTCCCGACGGAAAAGCTCCTACGAGCAGTACTTC
>TRBJ2-7|once|NA|TRBV28
CASSSSGQTSYEQYF
TGTGCCAGCAGTTCCTCGGGGCAGACGAGCTACGAGCAGTACTTC
>TRBJ2-5|NA|TRBD2|TRBV6-5
CASSWSGRVETQYF
TGTGCCAGCAGTTGGAGCGGGAGGGTGGAGACCCAGTACTTC
>TRBJ1-5|NA|TRBD1|TRBV7-2
CASSLGTVNQPQHF
TGTGCCAGCAGTTTGGGGACAGTCAATCAGCCCCAGCATTTT
>TRBJ2-1|few|TRBD2|TRBV7-2
CASSRIVTSGDNEQFF
TGTGCCAGCAGCAGGATCGTGACTAGCGGGGACAATGAGCAGTTCTTC
>TRBJ2-1|once|NA|TRBV21-1
CASSSLWGYEQFF
TGTGCCAGCAGCTCTCTTTGGGGCTATGAGCAGTTCTTC
>TRBJ2-1|NA|TRBD2|TRBV28
CASSLYPAGIGNEQFF
TGTGCCAGCAGTTTATATCCAGCGGGAATTGGTAATGAGCAGTTCTTC
>TRBJ2-5|NA|NA|TRBV20-1
CSVLVRETQYF
TGCAGTGTATTAGTCAGAGAGACCCAGTACTTC
>TRBJ2-1|NA|NA|TRBV7-3
CASSQRAVGTNEQFF
TGTGCCAGCAGCCAACGGGCAGTAGGAACTAATGAGCAGTTCTTC
>TRBJ1-4|NA|NA|TRBV6-5
CASSYSGHGDNEKLFF
TGTGCCAGCAGTTACTCGGGGCACGGAGATAATGAAAAACTGTTTTTT
>TRBJ2-7|NA|NA|TRBV30
CAWTRDSSYEQYF
TGTGCCTGGACCAGGGACTCCTCCTACGAGCAGTACTTC
>TRBJ2-2|few|NA|TRBV2
CASSQGNTGELFF
TGTGCCAGCAGTCAGGGCAACACCGGGGAGCTGTTTTTT
>TRBJ1-1|NA|NA|TRBV6-5
CASSYSAWPNTEAFF
TGTGCCAGCAGTTACTCCGCTTGGCCGAACACTGAAGCTTTCTTT
>TRBJ2-1|NA|NA|TRBV7-9
CASSLEDNLNEQFF
TGTGCCAGCAGCTTAGAAGACAATTTGAATGAGCAGTTCTTC
>TRBJ2-7|NA|NA|TRBV13
CASSLRSYEQYF
TGTGCCAGCAGCTTGAGAAGTTACGAGCAGTACTTC
>TRBJ1-2|NA|NA|TRBV28
CASSQPVGGGKVGYTF
TGTGCCAGCAGTCAACCCGTCGGGGGAGGGAAGGTTGGCTACACCTTC
>TRBJ1-5|NA|NA|TRBV4-2
CASSQDQRGVIQPQHF
TGTGCCAGCAGCCAAGATCAGCGAGGGGTGATACAGCCCCAGCATTTT
>TRBJ1-2|NA|NA|TRBV5-4
CASSFAGSNYGYTF
TGTGCCAGCAGCTTCGCAGGGTCTAACTATGGCTACACCTTC
>TRBJ2-3|NA|NA|TRBV18
CASSGYLGRNTDTQYF
TGTGCCAGCTCCGGTTATCTAGGTAGAAACACAGATACGCAGTATTTT
>TRBJ2-3|NA|TRBD2|TRBV5-4
CASSSISGAPTDTQYF
TGTGCCAGCAGCTCAATTAGCGGGGCTCCCACAGATACGCAGTATTTT
>TRBJ1-5|NA|NA|TRBV27
CASRLKHMSNQPQHF
TGTGCCAGCAGACTCAAGCATATGAGCAATCAGCCCCAGCATTTT
>TRBJ2-3|NA|NA|TRBV9
CASSVGGQTSDTQYF
TGTGCCAGCAGCGTCGGTGGGCAAACTTCAGATACGCAGTATTTT
>TRBJ1-2|once|NA|TRBV6-4
CASSDGGRLNYGYTF
TGTGCCAGCAGTGACGGGGGCAGACTTAACTATGGCTACACCTTC
>TRBJ1-1|NA|NA|TRBV18
CASSPWDIGTEAFF
TGTGCCAGCTCACCATGGGATATAGGGACTGAAGCTTTCTTT
>TRBJ2-5|once|NA|TRBV2
CASSVAGPRQYF
TGTGCCAGCAGTGTGGCAGGGCCGAGGCAGTACTTC
>TRBJ1-4|NA|TRBD1|TRBV15
CATSGFRQGGNEKLFF
TGTGCCACCAGCGGATTCCGCCAGGGGGGAAATGAAAAACTGTTTTTT
>TRBJ1-5|NA|NA|TRBV4-1
CASSHPGGGQALWNQPQHF
TGCGCCAGCAGCCACCCCGGGGGGGGCCAGGCCTTGTGGAATCAGCCCCAGCATTTT
>TRBJ2-1|few|TRBD2|TRBV28
CASSLPTSGYNEQFF
TGTGCCAGCAGTCTCCCTACTAGCGGGTACAATGAGCAGTTCTTC
>TRBJ1-1|NA|TRBD1|TRBV28
CASKIGGQAKHTEAFF
TGTGCCAGCAAAATAGGTGGACAGGCTAAACACACTGAAGCTTTCTTT
>TRBJ2-2|NA|TRBD2|TRBV5-1
CASSLSGANTGELFF
TGCGCCAGCAGCCTTAGCGGGGCGAACACCGGGGAGCTGTTTTTT
>TRBJ2-3|NA|NA|TRBV9
CASSPLSTATDTQYF
TGTGCCAGCAGCCCCCTCAGTACGGCGACAGATACGCAGTATTTT
>TRBJ2-1|NA|NA|TRBV15
CATSRDQRDAGLQFF
TGTGCCACCAGCAGAGATCAAAGAGACGCGGGACTTCAGTTCTTC
>TRBJ2-3|NA|TRBD2|TRBV11-2
CASGPGRIDTQYF
TGTGCCAGCGGACCCGGGAGGATTGATACGCAGTATTTT
>TRBJ2-1|NA|TRBD1|TRBV12-5
CASGALDRQFF
TGTGCTAGTGGCGCTTTGGACAGGCAATTCTTC
>TRBJ2-7|NA|TRBD2|TRBV10-3
CAIGLAGSYEQYF
TGTGCGATCGGACTAGCGGGATCCTACGAGCAGTACTTC
>TRBJ2-1|once|TRBD2|TRBV29-1
CSVESGTYNEQFF
TGCAGCGTTGAAAGCGGGACGTACAATGAGCAGTTCTTC
>TRBJ2-7|NA|NA|TRBV2
CASRRDGHEQYF
TGTGCCAGCAGGAGGGACGGACACGAGCAGTACTTC
>TRBJ2-7|NA|NA|TRBV10-1
CATIQVIDHEQYF
TGCGCCACCATACAGGTAATAGACCACGAGCAGTACTTC
>TRBJ1-1|NA|NA|TRBV19
CASSIGVNTEAFF
TGTGCCAGTAGTATAGGAGTGAACACTGAAGCTTTCTTT
>TRBJ2-3|NA|TRBD2|TRBV11-3
CASSGSGSPDTQYF
TGTGCCAGCAGTGGTAGCGGGAGCCCAGATACGCAGTATTTT
>TRBJ1-3|NA|NA|TRBV7-9
CASSLGVRGNTIYF
TGTGCCAGCAGCTTAGGGGTGCGAGGAAACACCATATATTTT
>TRBJ2-6|NA|TRBD1|TRBV5-1
CASSLRGRNTGANVLTF
TGCGCCAGCAGCTTAAGGGGGCGCAACACTGGGGCCAACGTCCTGACTTTC
>TRBJ2-7|once|TRBD1|TRBV6-5
CASSYSQDRGYEQYF
TGTGCCAGCAGTTACTCCCAAGACAGGGGTTACGAGCAGTACTTC